What follows is one T cell receptor beta chain and its context. The junction shows a germline mismatch at one end, possibly a read error. This record belongs to a study of control samples from healthy donors and cancer patients. TCRdb's copy holds only in-frame clones and misses some; the assay was immunoSEQ multiplex PCR. This table holds over 60,000 clones, about 90% found once. CDR3 length equals 12 residues. Germline V gene sequence: CDR1 ENHRY, CDR2 SYGVKD. The rearrangement links TRBV10-3 to TRBJ1-1; D might be TRBD1 (5 bases). Sequencing input: PBMCs. This sequence was found in a woman aged 60-70 years with head and neck cancer. CDR3 protein: CAFRDWGTEAFF. Written as DNA, the CDR3 is TGTGCCTTCAGGGACTGGGGCACTGAAGCTTTCTTT.